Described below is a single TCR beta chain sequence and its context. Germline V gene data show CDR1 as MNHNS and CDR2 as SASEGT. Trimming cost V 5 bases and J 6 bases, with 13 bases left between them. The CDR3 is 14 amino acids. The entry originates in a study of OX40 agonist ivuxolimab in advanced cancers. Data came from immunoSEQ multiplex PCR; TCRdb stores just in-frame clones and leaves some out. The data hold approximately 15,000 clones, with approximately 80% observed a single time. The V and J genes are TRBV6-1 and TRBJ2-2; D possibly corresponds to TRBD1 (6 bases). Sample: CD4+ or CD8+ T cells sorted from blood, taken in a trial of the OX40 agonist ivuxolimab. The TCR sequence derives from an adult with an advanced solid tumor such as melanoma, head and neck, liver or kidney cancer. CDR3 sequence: CASSQEWGPGELFF. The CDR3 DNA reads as TGTGCCAGCAGTCAAGAATGGGGGCCCGGGGAGCTGTTTTTT.